The sequence of this TCR beta chain was determined in a study of blood T cell repertoires in COVID-19. Study in general: Acute and convalescent COVID-19 samples came from the United States, Italy and Spain. Sample material is recorded as cDNA or gDNA derived from T cells, B-cell-depleted T cells, or PBMCs.

The CDR3 is 13 amino acids. Trimming took 10 bases from V and 7 from J, leaving 19 bases between them. Per germline, CDR1 MNHEY and CDR2 SMNVEV (reference sequence). Original methodology: Nucleated cell number was recorded as an estimate derived from reference gene primer amplification. Measured with immunoSEQ multiplex PCR; TCRdb has only the in-frame clones, and not every one. D and trimming were read from the DNA, whereas the V and J calls and clone size are those reported in that table. The profile covers about 380,000 clones, with around 85% appearing a single time and 3.6% taken by the ten largest.

The origin of this receptor is a woman aged 18 to 35 with acute or convalescent COVID-19. Sequencing used peripheral blood. The chain couples TRBV27 to TRBJ1-2; D may be TRBD1 (5 bases). The CDR3 is CATWLGAGFGYTF. DNA of the CDR3: TGTGCCACCTGGTTAGGGGCAGGGTTTGGCTACACCTTC.